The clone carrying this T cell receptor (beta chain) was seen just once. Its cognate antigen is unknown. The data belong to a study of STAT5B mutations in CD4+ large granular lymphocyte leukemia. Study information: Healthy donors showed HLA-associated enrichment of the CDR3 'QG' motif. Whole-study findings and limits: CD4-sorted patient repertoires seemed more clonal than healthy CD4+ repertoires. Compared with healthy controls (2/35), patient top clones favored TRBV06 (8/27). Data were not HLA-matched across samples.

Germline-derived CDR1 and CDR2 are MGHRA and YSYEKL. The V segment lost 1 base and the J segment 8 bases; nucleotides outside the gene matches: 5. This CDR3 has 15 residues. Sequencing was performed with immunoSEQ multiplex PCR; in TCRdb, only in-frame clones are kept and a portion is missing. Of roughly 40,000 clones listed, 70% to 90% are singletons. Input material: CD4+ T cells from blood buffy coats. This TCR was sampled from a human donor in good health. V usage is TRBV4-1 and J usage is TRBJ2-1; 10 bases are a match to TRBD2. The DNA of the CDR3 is TGCGCCAGCAGCCAAGCTAGCGGGAGACGCGATGAGCAGTTCTTC. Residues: CASSQASGRRDEQFF.